This T cell receptor (beta chain) was identified in a study of OX40 agonist ivuxolimab in advanced cancers. Study-wide context: Ivuxolimab was administered intravenously to patients at 0.01 to 10 mg/kg every 2 weeks. Enrolled patients in dose escalation had cancers that were hepatocellular carcinoma, melanoma, renal cell or head and neck cancer. Mean age around 60 years, range about 20 to 79; 82.7% male.

The CDR3 contains 13 residues. With V trimmed by 6 bases and J by 7 bases, 9 bases remained unmatched. Germline values: CDR1 MNHNY, CDR2 SVGAGI (reference sequence). Profiling relied on immunoSEQ multiplex PCR, and the TCRdb table lists in-frame clones only, not all of them. The table has approximately 51,000 clones, 60% to 80% seen once. The receptor was derived from an adult with an advanced solid tumor such as melanoma, head and neck, liver or kidney cancer. The V gene is TRBV6-6, the J gene TRBJ2-7, with 7 bases aligning to TRBD1. The material was CD4+ or CD8+ T cells sorted from blood, obtained in a trial of the OX40 agonist ivuxolimab. The CDR3 coding sequence is TGTGCCAGCAGACCGGGGACAGAAGGGGAGCAGTACTTC. Protein product: CASRPGTEGEQYF.